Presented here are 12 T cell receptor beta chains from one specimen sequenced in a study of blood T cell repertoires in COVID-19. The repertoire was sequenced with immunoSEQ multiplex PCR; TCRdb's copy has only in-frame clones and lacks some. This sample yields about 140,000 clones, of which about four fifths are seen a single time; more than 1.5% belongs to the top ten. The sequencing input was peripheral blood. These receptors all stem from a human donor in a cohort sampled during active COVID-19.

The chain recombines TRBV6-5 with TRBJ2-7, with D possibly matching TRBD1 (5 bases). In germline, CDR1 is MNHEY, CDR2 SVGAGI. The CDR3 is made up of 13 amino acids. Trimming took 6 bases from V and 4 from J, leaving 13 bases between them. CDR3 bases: TGTGCCAGCAGGACCTACCAGGGATACGAGCAGTACTTC. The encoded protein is CASRTYQGYEQYF.

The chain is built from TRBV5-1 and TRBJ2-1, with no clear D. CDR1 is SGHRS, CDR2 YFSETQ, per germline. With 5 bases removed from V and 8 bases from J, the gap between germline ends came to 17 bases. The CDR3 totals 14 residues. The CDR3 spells CASRSERRSDEQFF. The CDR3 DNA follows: TGCGCCAGCAGATCAGAGCGTAGGAGCGATGAGCAGTTCTTC.

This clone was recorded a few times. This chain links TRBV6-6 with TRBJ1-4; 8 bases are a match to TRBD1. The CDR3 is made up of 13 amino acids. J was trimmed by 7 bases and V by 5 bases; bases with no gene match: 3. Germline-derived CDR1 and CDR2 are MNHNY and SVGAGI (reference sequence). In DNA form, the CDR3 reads TGTGCCAGCAGTCCCAGGGGGCGTGAAAAACTGTTTTTT. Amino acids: CASSPRGREKLFF.

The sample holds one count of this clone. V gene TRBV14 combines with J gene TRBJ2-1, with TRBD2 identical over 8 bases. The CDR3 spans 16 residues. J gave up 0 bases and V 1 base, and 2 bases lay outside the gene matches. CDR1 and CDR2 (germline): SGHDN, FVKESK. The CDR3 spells CASSQAGRASYNEQFF. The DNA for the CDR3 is TGTGCCAGCAGCCAAGCCGGGAGGGCCTCCTACAATGAGCAGTTCTTC.

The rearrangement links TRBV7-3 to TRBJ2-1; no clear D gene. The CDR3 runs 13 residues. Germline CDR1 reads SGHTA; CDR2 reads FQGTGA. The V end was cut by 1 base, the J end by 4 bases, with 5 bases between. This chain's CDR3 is CASSLNLYNEQFF. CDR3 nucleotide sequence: TGTGCCAGCAGCTTAAACTTATACAATGAGCAGTTCTTC.

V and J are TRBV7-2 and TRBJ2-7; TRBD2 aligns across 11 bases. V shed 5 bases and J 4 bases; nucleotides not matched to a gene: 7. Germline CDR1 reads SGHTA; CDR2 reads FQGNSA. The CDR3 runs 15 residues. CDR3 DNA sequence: TGTGCCAGCAGCCAGGACACTAGCGGGAGTTACGAGCAGTACTTC. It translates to CASSQDTSGSYEQYF.

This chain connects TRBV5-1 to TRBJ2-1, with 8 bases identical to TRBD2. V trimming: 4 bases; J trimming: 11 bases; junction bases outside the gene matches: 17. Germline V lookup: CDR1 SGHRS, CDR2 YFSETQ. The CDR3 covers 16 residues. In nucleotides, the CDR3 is TGCGCCAGCAGCCTTGCCGCTAGCGGGCATACAATGAAGCAGTTCTTC. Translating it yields CASSLAASGHTMKQFF.

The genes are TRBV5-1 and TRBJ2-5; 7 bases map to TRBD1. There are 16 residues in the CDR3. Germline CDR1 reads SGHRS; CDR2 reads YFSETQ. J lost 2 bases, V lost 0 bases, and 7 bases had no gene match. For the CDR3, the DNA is TGCGCCAGCAGCTTGGGTCCAGGGGGTGGGCAAGAGACCCAGTACTTC. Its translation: CASSLGPGGGQETQYF.

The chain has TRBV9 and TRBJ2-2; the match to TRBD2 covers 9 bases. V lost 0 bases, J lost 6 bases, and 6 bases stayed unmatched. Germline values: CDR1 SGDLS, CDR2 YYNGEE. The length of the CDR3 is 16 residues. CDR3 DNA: TGTGCCAGCAGCGTAGCTCCTAGCGGGATGGCCGGGGAGCTGTTTTTT. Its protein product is CASSVAPSGMAGELFF. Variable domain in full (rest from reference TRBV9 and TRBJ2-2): DSGVTQTPKHLITATGQRVTLRCSPRSGDLSVYWYQQSLDQGLQFLIQYYNGEERAKGNILERFSAQQFPDLHSELNLSSLELGDSALYFCASSVAPSGMAGELFFGEGSRLTVL.

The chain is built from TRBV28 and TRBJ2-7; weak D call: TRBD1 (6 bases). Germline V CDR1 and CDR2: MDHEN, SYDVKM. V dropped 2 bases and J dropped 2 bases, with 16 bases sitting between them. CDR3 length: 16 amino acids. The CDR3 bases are TGTGCCAGCAGTTTAGTTCATAACAGGGACACCTACGAGCAGTACTTC. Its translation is CASSLVHNRDTYEQYF.

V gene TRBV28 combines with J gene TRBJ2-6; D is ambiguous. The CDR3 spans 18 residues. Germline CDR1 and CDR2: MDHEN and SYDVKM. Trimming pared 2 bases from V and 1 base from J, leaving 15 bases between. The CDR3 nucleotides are TGTGCCAGCAGTTTACGTGGCAGATTCGGGTCTGGGGCCAACGTCCTGACTTTC. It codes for CASSLRGRFGSGANVLTF.

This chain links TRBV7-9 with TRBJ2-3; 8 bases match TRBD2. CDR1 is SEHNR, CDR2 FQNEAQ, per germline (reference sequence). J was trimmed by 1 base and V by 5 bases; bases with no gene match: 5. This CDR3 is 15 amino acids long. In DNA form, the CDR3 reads TGTGCCAGCAGCCCCCTGCGGGAGGGCACAGATACGCAGTATTTT. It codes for CASSPLREGTDTQYF.